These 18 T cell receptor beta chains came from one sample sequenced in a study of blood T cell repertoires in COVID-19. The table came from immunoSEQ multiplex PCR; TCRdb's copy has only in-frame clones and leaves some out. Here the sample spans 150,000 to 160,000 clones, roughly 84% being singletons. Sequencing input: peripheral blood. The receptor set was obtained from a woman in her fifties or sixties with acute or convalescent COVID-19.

The CDR3 nucleotides read TGTGCCAGCAGTTACGGGGACAGAGATAATTCACCCCTCCACTTT. Its translation is CASSYGDRDNSPLHF. The V call is TRBV6-5, the J call TRBJ1-6; 7 nucleotides align to TRBD1. This CDR3 has 15 residues. Trimming took 2 bases from V and 5 from J; bases not matched to a gene: 3. From germline, CDR1 is MNHEY and CDR2 SVGAGI.

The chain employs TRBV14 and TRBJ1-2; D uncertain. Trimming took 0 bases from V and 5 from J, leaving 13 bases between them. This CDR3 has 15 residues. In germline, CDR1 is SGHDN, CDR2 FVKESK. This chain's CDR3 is CASSQDVSRRYGYTF. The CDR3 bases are TGTGCCAGCAGCCAAGATGTTTCCAGGCGATATGGCTACACCTTC.

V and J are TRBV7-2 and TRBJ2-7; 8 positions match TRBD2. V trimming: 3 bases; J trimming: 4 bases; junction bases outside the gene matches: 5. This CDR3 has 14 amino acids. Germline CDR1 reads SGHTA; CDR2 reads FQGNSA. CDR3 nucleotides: TGTGCCAGCAGCTTTGGTAGCGGGACTTACGAGCAGTACTTC. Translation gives CASSFGSGTYEQYF.

CDR3 region: CASSVTDSSNSPLHF. As DNA, the CDR3 is TGTGCCAGCAGCGTCACGGACAGTTCTAATTCACCCCTCCACTTT. V gene TRBV9 combines with J gene TRBJ1-6; tentative D call: TRBD1 (6 bases). Trimming stripped 2 bases from V and 6 bases from J, with 12 bases between. Germline V CDR1 and CDR2: SGDLS, YYNGEE. This CDR3 is 15 amino acids long.

CDR3 coding DNA: TGTGCCAGCTCACCACCCTCGGACAGGGGTTACGAGCAGTACTTC. This encodes CASSPPSDRGYEQYF. The chain couples TRBV18 to TRBJ2-7; 9 nucleotides match TRBD1. The CDR3 is 15 residues long. Germline V gives CDR1 KGHSH, CDR2 LQKENI. After removal of 0 bases from V and 4 bases from J, the junction contained 4 bases not matched to a gene.

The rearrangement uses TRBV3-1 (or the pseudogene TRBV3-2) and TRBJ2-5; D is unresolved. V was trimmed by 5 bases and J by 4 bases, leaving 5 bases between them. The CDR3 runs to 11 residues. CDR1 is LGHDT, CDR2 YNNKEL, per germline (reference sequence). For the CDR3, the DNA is TGTGCCAGCAGCTATTCAGAGACCCAGTACTTC. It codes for CASSYSETQYF.

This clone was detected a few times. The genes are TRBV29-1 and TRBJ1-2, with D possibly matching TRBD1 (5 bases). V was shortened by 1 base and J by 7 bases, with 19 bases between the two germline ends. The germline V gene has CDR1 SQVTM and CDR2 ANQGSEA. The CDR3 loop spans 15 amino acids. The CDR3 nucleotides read TGCAGCGTTGAAGTTTTAGGCAGGGAGGGAGTTGGCTACACCTTC. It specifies CSVEVLGREGVGYTF.

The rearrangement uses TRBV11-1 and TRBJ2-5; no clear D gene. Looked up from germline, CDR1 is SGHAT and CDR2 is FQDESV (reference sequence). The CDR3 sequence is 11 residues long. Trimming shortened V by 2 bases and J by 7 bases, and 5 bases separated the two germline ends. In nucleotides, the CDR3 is TGTGCCAGCAGCTTATACGGGACCCAGTACTTC. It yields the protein CASSLYGTQYF.

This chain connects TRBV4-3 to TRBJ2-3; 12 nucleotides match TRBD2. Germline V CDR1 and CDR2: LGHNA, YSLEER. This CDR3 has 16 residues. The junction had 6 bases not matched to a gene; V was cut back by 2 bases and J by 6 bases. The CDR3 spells CASSQLGLAGLDTQYF. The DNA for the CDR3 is TGCGCCAGCAGCCAATTGGGACTAGCGGGTTTGGATACGCAGTATTTT.

CDR3 in DNA: TGTGCCAGCAGCTTGTCTGGGGGGAGCACCATATATTTT. Translating gives CASSLSGGSTIYF. The chain is built from TRBV5-5 and TRBJ1-3, with D possibly being TRBD1 (5 bases). Germline V gene sequence: CDR1 SGHKS, CDR2 YYEKEE (reference sequence). V lost 1 base and J 9 bases, leaving 11 bases between the germline ends. This CDR3 has 13 residues.

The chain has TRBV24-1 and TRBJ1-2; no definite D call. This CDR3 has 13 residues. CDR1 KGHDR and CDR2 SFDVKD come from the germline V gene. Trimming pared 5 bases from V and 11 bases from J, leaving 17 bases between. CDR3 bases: TGTGCCACCAGTGGGGCCCCACCAGCTGAGTACACCTTC. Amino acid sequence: CATSGAPPAEYTF.

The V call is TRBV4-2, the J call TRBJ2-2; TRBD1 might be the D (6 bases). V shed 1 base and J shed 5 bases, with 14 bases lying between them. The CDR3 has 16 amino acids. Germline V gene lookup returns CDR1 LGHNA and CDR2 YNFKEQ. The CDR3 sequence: CASSQADRPYTGELFF. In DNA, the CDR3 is TGTGCCAGCAGCCAAGCCGACAGGCCTTATACCGGGGAGCTGTTTTTT.

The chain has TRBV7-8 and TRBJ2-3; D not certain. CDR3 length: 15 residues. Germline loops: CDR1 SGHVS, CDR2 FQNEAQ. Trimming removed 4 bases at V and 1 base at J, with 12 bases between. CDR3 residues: CASSSLNAGTDTQYF. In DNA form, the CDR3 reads TGTGCCAGCAGCTCCCTCAATGCAGGCACAGATACGCAGTATTTT. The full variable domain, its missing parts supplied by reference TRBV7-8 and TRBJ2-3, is GAGVSQSPRYKVAKRGQDVALRCDPISGHVSLFWYQQALGQGPEFLTYFQNEAQLDKSGLPSDRFFAERPEGSVSTLKIQRTQQEDSAVYLCASSSLNAGTDTQYFGPGTRLTVL.

In nucleotides, the CDR3 is TGCGCCAGTTATCAGGGGGCGGCTAATGAAAAACTGTTTTTT. The encoded protein is CASYQGAANEKLFF. The chain uses TRBV10-2 and TRBJ1-4, with 8 nucleotides matching TRBD1. Trimming cost V 9 bases and J 3 bases; bases outside gene matches: 6. The length of the CDR3 is 14 residues. Germline V gene lookup returns CDR1 WSHSY and CDR2 SAAADI.

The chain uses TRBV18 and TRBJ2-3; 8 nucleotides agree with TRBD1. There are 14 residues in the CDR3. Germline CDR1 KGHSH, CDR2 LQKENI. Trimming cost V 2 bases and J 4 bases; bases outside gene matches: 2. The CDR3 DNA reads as TGTGCCAGCTCACCATACAGGGGGGCAGATACGCAGTATTTT. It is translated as CASSPYRGADTQYF.

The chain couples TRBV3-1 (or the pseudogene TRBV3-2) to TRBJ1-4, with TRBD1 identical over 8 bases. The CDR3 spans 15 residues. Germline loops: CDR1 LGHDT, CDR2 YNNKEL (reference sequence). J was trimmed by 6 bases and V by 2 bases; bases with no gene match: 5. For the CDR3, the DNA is TGTGCCAGCAGCCAACGGGACAGGACCTATGAAAAACTGTTTTTT. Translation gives CASSQRDRTYEKLFF.

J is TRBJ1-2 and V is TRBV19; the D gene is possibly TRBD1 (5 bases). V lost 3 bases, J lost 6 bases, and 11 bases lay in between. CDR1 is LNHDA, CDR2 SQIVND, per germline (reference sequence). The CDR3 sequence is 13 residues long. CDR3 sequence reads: CASSIQGGHGYTF. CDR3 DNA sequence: TGTGCCAGTAGTATCCAGGGTGGTCATGGCTACACCTTC.

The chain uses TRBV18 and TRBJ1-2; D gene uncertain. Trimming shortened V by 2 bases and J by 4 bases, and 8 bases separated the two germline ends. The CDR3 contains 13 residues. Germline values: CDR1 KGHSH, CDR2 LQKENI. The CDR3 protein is CASSPTNVYGYTF. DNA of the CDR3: TGTGCCAGCTCACCAACTAACGTCTATGGCTACACCTTC.